This TCR beta chain was observed in a study of somatic mutations in cytotoxic T cells in rheumatoid arthritis. A note on this clone: Its antigen remains unknown.

Generated by immunoSEQ multiplex PCR, the TCRdb table keeps only in-frame clones and is missing some. Among under 15,000 clones, nearly 75% were seen once, and the ten largest hold more than 9%. The study's findings and limits: There was no significant difference in CD8+ T-cell clonality between rheumatoid arthritis patients and age-matched healthy controls.

The sequenced sample consisted of CD8+ T cells sorted from blood. This sequence was found in a woman in her 40s in good health.

The DNA for the CDR3 is TGCGCCAGCAGCCTCATCCGAGGGGGAGGTGAGCAGTTCTTC. This codes for CASSLIRGGGEQFF. V usage is TRBV4-3 and J usage is TRBJ2-1; D might be TRBD1 or TRBD2, each matching 6 bases. The V end lost 4 bases, the J end lost 9 bases, and 16 bases lay between the germline ends. Germline loops: CDR1 LGHNA, CDR2 YSLEER. The CDR3 length is 14 residues.